The entry below gives a single T cell receptor (beta chain) sequence along with its context. What it binds is not known. The sample is drawn from a study of identical twins. Trimming cost V 0 bases and J 4 bases, with 16 bases left between them. The CDR3 covers 15 residues. Germline V lookup: CDR1 DFQATT, CDR2 SNEGSKA (reference sequence). A single record per CDR3 protein comes from TCRdb applying MiXCR to the 5' RACE reads. The sample yields 400,000 to 500,000 distinct CDR3 sequences, around a sixth seen once. Healthy Caucasian donors formed the entire cohort. The study, taken as a whole, reports: Analyses of zero insertions could, in part, be confounded by invariant MAIT and iNKT cells.

The clonotype originates from a man aged 50 or older in good health. The chain carries TRBV20-1 and TRBJ2-7, with TRBD2 as a possible D gene (5 bases). The sequenced sample was naive T cells sorted from blood. The CDR3 is CSARDRGATNYEQYF. The CDR3 region has the DNA TGCAGTGCTAGAGATCGGGGAGCCACAAATTACGAGCAGTACTTC.